These 5 T cell receptor beta chains were sequenced from one sample in a study of control samples from healthy donors and cancer patients. Repertoires were generated with immunoSEQ multiplex PCR, while TCRdb's copy carries only in-frame clones and drops some. The repertoire includes 57,000 or so clones, around 91% of them detected once, and around 5.9% sits in the top ten. The sequenced sample was PBMCs. These receptors came from a man aged 55 to 70 with colorectal cancer.

The DNA for the CDR3 is TGTGCCAGCAGCTTAATTCCAGGGTCAGGGGAGCAGTACTTC. Amino acid sequence: CASSLIPGSGEQYF. J is TRBJ2-7 and V is TRBV7-3, with a tentative D call TRBD1 (5 bases). This CDR3 has 14 residues. V was trimmed by 1 base and J by 7 bases, leaving 14 bases between them. Germline V CDR1 and CDR2: SGHTA, FQGTGA.

This clone was observed once. The chain recombines TRBV19 with TRBJ1-2, with TRBD1 matching over 7 bases. Germline V lookup: CDR1 LNHDA, CDR2 SQIVND (reference sequence). V trimming: 3 bases; J trimming: 4 bases; junction bases outside the gene matches: 5. The length of the CDR3 is 14 residues. The CDR3 protein is CASSMLAGGYGYTF. The DNA for the CDR3 is TGTGCCAGTAGTATGCTGGCAGGGGGCTATGGCTACACCTTC.

The chain joins TRBV20-1 to TRBJ2-7; D may be TRBD2 (5 bases). Germline lookup yields CDR1 DFQATT and CDR2 SNEGSKA (reference sequence). V was pared by 1 base and J by 5 bases, with 6 bases between. CDR3 size: 11 residues. CDR3 sequence (DNA): TGCAGTGCTAGAGGGGGAGACGAGCAGTACTTC. This gives the protein CSARGGDEQYF.

This clone was seen once. V and J are TRBV21-1 and TRBJ1-6; TRBD1, as called in the table, went unchecked against the DNA. TRBV21-1 represents a pseudogene. The CDR3 is made up of 18 amino acids. The CDR3: CASTRIRDRGSFNSPLHF. DNA for the CDR3: TGTGCCAGCACCAGGATCCGGGACAGGGGTTCATTTAATTCACCCCTCCACTTT.

CDR3 nucleotide sequence: TGTGCCAGCAGTTACGGGTCAGTTCTTAATTCACCCCTCCACTTT. This translates into CASSYGSVLNSPLHF. V and J are TRBV6-2 or TRBV6-3 and TRBJ1-6; the D is unclear. The CDR3 is made up of 15 amino acids. Germline V gene sequence: CDR1 MNHEY, CDR2 SVGEGT. V lost 2 bases and J 6 bases, leaving 11 bases between the germline ends.